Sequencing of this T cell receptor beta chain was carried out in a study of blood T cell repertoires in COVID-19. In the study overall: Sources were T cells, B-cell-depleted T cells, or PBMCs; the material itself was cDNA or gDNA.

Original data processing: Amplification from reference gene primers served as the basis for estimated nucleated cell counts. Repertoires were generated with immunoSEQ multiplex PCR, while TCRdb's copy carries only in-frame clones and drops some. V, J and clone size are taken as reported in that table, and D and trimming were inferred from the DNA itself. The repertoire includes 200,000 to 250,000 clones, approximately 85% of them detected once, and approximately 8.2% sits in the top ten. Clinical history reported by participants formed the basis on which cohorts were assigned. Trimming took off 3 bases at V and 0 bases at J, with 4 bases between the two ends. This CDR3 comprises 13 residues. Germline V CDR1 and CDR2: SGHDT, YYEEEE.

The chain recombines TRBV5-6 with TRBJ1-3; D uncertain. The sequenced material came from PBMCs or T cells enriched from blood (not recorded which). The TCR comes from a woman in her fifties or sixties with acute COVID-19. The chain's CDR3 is CASSSSSGNTIYF. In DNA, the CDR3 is TGTGCCAGCAGCTCCAGCTCTGGAAACACCATATATTTT.